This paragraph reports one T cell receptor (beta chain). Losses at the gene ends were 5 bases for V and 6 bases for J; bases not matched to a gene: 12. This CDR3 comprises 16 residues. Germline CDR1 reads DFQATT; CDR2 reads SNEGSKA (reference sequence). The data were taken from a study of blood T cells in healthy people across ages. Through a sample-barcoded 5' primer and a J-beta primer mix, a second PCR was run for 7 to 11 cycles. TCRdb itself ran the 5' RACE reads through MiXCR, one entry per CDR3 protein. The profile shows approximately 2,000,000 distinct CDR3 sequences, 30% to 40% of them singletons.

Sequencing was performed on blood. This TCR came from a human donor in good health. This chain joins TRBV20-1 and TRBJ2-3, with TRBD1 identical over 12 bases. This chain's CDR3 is CSAGEYGTGGRDTQYF. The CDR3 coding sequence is TGCAGTGCTGGTGAATACGGGACAGGGGGCAGGGATACGCAGTATTTT.